This entry describes one T cell receptor (beta chain). Its antigen is currently not known. No clone much larger than this one lies a single base away; base qualities are absent. These data belong to a study of identifying expanded T cells in peripheral blood (dated by TCRdb to between 2018 and 2021). In terms of the full investigation: Technical replicates were generated by sequencing separate aliquots of the same genomic DNA pool, and four replicates were compared pairwise.

From cysteine to phenylalanine, the CDR3 is 18 amino acids long. Solely the CDR3 DNA is kept, with 54 bases framed from the first base. Trimming removed 0 bases from V and 1 base from J; the gene matches leave 8 bases unexplained. Taken from the germline V gene, the CDR1 and CDR2 loops are SGHAT and FQNNGV. Broad study findings and their caveats: Both the number of clones called differentially abundant and the false-positive rate were significantly reduced by the beta-binomial model across all healthy-donor time intervals. For all healthy donors, the variance in clone template counts between roughly 2-week samples rose significantly as total template count increased. The authors expected biological variance in healthy repertoires might increase further over much longer intervals such as months to years. The binomial model flagged around 1.1 differentially abundant clones between technical replicates, compared with about 16.4 over around two weeks and 19 over four weeks.

During the collection period, no infections or other immune events were recorded for the healthy donors. To calibrate time-dependent variance in a beta-binomial model of T-cell clone differential abundance, blood repertoires from healthy donors were used as a training cohort. The training cohort was composed of some ten healthy donors, 3 female and 7 male. Donor ages ranged from 29 to 64 years, with an average of about 40 years. Obtained from a commercial supplier, whole blood was collected from each healthy donor at three time points set about two weeks apart. For immunosequencing, genomic DNA was extracted from whole blood that had not been sorted. The immunoSEQ Assay, which uses bias-controlled multiplex PCR amplification of genomic DNA, was used to profile TCRbeta CDR3 regions. Per the original workflow: The absolute abundance of each unique TCRbeta CDR3 region was quantified after sequences were collapsed and filtered. Differential abundance was assessed using a binomial (Fisher-equivalent) model and a beta-binomial model in which time-dependent variance fitted from healthy donors was added. Clones with fewer than 5 combined templates were removed, and differential abundance was called for clones with a Benjamini-Hochberg FDR below 0.01. Beta-binomial variance was modeled as a function of total template count across the two samples using the form v = (b*log(k)+a)^2. The immuneACCESS repertoire file appears here via TCRdb, limited to in-frame rearrangements. These files lack a portion of the clones; in checked studies, under half of the deficit traces to unresolved V genes, and the cause of the others is not known. V, J and clone size derive from that table, while D and trimming were established from the DNA sequence. The sample table shows 50,000 or so clones, and around nine tenths are seen once. The biggest ten clones account for 3% to 4% of the sample.

The TCR was taken from a person aged 18-69 years in good health. The chain is encoded by TRBV11-2 joined to TRBJ2-2, and TRBD2 aligns with 7 junction nucleotides. Specimen: blood. The DNA is as follows: TGTGCCAGCAGCTTAGAGGTTAGGGCTAGCGGGAACACCGGGGAGCTGTTTTTT. Translated, it gives CASSLEVRASGNTGELFF. Outside the CDR3, residues come from the reference TRBV11-2 and TRBJ2-2 proteins, so the full variable domain is: EAGVAQSPRYKIIEKRQSVAFWCNPISGHATLYWYQQILGQGPKLLIQFQNNGVVDDSQLPKDRFSAERLKGVDSTLKIQPAKLEDSAVYLCASSLEVRASGNTGELFFGEGSRLTVL.